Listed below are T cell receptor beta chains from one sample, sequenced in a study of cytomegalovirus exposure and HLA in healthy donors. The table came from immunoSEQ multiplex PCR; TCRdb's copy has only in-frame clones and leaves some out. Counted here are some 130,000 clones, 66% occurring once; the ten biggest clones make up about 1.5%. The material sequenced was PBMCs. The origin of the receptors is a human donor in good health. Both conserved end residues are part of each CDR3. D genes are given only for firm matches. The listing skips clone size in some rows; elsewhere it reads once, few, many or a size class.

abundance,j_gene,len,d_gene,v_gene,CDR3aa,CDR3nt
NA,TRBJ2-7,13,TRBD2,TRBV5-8,CASRTSGTYEQYF,TGTGCCAGCAGGACTAGCGGTACCTACGAGCAGTACTTC
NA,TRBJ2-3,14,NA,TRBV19,CASSIVSGTDTQYF,TGTGCCAGTAGTATAGTGTCGGGGACAGATACGCAGTATTTT
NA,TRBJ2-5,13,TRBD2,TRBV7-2,CASSFSGIETQYF,TGTGCCAGCAGCTTTAGCGGGATAGAGACCCAGTACTTC
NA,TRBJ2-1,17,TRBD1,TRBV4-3,CASSQEGRGPLTDEQFF,TGCGCCAGCAGCCAAGAAGGCAGGGGGCCCCTTACGGATGAGCAGTTCTTC
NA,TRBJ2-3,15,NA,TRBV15,CATSRIRGWTDTQYF,TGTGCCACCAGCAGAATCCGAGGGTGGACAGATACGCAGTATTTT
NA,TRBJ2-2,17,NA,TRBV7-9,CASSSIPRGYNTGELFF,TGTGCCAGCAGCTCGATCCCCCGGGGGTACAACACCGGGGAGCTGTTTTTT
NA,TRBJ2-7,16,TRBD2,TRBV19,CASSPAWTSGSYEQYF,TGTGCCAGTAGCCCAGCCTGGACTAGCGGGAGTTACGAGCAGTACTTC
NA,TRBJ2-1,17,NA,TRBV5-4,CASSSESQGSPYNEQFF,TGTGCCAGCAGCTCGGAGTCCCAGGGGTCGCCCTACAATGAGCAGTTCTTC
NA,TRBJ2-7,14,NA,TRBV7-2,CASSLDPGTYEQYF,TGTGCCAGCAGCTTAGATCCGGGAACCTACGAGCAGTACTTC
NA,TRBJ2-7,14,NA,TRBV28,CASSLLAASYEQYF,TGTGCCAGCAGTTTACTCGCGGCCTCCTACGAGCAGTACTTC
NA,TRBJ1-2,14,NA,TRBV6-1,CASSDSVGLYGYTF,TGTGCCAGCAGTGATTCGGTCGGGTTGTATGGCTACACCTTC
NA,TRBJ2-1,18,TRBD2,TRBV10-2,CASSITGGTSGRVNEQFF,TGCGCCAGCAGCATTACAGGGGGAACTAGCGGGAGGGTCAATGAGCAGTTCTTC
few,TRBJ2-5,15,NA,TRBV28,CASSLRDPSQETQYF,TGTGCCAGCAGTTTACGGGATCCCTCCCAAGAGACCCAGTACTTC
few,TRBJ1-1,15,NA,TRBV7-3,CASSLLRATNTEAFF,TGTGCCAGCAGCTTACTGAGGGCAACGAACACTGAAGCTTTCTTT
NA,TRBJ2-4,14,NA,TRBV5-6,CASSGGQEGDIQYF,TGTGCCAGCAGCGGAGGACAGGAGGGAGACATTCAGTACTTC
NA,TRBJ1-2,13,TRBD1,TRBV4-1,CASTTGGTHGYTF,TGCGCCAGCACGACAGGGGGCACCCATGGCTACACCTTC
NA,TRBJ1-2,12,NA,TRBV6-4,CASLRSSYGYTF,TGTGCCAGCCTCAGGTCCTCCTATGGCTACACCTTC
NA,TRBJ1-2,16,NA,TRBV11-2,CASSFTPQGRSYGYTF,TGTGCCAGCAGCTTCACCCCCCAGGGAAGGAGCTATGGCTACACCTTC
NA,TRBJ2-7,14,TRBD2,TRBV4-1,CASSQGRGEYEQYF,TGCGCCAGCAGCCAGGGGCGGGGGGAATACGAGCAGTACTTC
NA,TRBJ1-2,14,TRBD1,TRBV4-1,CASSQEGGGYGYTF,TGCGCCAGCAGCCAAGAAGGGGGCGGCTATGGCTACACCTTC
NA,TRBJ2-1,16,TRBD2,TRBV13,CASSSPTSGFYNEQFF,TGTGCCAGCAGCTCCCCGACTAGCGGGTTCTACAATGAGCAGTTCTTC
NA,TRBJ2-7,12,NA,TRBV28,CASSFWSYEQYF,TGTGCCAGCAGTTTTTGGAGTTACGAGCAGTACTTC
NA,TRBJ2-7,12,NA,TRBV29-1,CSVRRGSYEQYF,TGCAGCGTTAGGCGGGGCTCCTACGAGCAGTACTTC
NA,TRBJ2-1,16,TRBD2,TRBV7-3,CASSLTELAGLNEQFF,TGTGCCAGCAGCTTAACGGAACTAGCGGGCCTCAATGAGCAGTTCTTC
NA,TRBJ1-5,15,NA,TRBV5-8,CASSPGGGGNQPQHF,TGTGCCAGCAGCCCCGGGGGGGGTGGGAATCAGCCCCAGCATTTT
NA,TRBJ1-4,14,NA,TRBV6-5,CASRLVATNEKLFF,TGTGCCAGCCGCCTTGTGGCCACTAATGAAAAACTGTTTTTT
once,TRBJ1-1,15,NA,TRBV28,CASSSFGGMNTEAFF,TGTGCCAGCAGTTCCTTCGGGGGGATGAACACTGAAGCTTTCTTT
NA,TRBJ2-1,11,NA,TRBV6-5,CASSSRDEQFF,TGTGCCAGCAGTTCCCGGGATGAGCAGTTCTTC
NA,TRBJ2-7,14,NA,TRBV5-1,CASSSDLSGYEQYF,TGCGCCAGCAGCTCGGACTTGTCAGGCTACGAGCAGTACTTC
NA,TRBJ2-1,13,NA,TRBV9,CASSALASNEQFF,TGTGCCAGCAGCGCACTAGCCAGCAATGAGCAGTTCTTC
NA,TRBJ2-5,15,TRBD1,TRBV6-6,CASSSRTGIQETQYF,TGTGCCAGCAGTTCCCGGACAGGGATACAAGAGACCCAGTACTTC
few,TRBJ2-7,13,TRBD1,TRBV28,CASSSGQGYEQYF,TGTGCCAGCAGTTCAGGACAGGGGTACGAGCAGTACTTC
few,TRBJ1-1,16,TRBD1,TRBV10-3,CAISESYGQANTEAFF,TGTGCCATCAGTGAGTCGTACGGACAGGCAAACACTGAAGCTTTCTTT
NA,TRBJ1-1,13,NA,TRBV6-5,CASHRGRNTEAFF,TGTGCCAGCCATCGAGGGAGGAACACTGAAGCTTTCTTT
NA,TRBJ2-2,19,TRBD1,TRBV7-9,CASSWAGTGAPVSTGELFF,TGTGCCAGCAGCTGGGCCGGGACAGGGGCCCCTGTTAGCACCGGGGAGCTGTTTTTT
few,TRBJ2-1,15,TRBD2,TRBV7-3,CASSLWASGGDEQFF,TGTGCCAGCAGCTTATGGGCTAGCGGGGGCGATGAGCAGTTCTTC
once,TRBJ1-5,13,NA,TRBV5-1,CASSSDSNQPQHF,TGCGCCAGCAGCAGCGACAGCAATCAGCCCCAGCATTTT